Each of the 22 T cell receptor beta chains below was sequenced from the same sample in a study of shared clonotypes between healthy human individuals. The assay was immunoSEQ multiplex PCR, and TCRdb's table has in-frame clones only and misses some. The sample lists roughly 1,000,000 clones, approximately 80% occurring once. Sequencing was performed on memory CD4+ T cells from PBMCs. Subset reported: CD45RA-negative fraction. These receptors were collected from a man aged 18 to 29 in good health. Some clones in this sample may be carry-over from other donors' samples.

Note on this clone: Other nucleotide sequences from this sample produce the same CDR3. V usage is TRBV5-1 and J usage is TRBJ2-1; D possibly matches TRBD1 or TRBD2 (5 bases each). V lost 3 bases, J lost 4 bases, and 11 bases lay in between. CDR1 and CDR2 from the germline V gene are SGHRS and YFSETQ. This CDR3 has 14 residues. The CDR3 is CASSWGTEYNEQFF. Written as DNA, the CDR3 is TGCGCCAGCAGCTGGGGGACGGAATACAATGAGCAGTTCTTC.

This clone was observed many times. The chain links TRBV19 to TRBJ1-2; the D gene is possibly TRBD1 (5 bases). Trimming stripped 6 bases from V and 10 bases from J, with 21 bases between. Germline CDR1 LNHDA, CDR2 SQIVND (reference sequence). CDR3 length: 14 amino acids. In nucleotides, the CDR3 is TGTGCCAGTAGGGATCCGGGACTTTCCAGGGACTACACCTTC. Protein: CASRDPGLSRDYTF.

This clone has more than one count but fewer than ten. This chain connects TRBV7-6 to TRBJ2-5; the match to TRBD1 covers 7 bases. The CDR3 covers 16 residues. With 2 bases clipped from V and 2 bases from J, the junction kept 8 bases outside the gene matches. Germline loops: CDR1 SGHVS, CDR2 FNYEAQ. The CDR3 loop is CASSLQLRGRQETQYF. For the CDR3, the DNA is TGTGCCAGCAGCTTACAGCTTAGGGGGCGGCAAGAGACCCAGTACTTC.

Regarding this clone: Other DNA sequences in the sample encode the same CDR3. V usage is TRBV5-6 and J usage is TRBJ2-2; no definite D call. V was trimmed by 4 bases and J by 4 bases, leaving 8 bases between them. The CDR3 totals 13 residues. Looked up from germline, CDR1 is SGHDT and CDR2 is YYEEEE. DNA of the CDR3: TGTGCCAGCAGCCTACTTAGCACCGGGGAGCTGTTTTTT. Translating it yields CASSLLSTGELFF.

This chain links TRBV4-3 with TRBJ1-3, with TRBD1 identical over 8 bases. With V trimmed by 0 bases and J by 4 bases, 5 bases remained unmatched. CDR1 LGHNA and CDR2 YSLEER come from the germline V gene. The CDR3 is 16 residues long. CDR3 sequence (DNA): TGCGCCAGCAGCCAAGAGACAGGGGTGCGAGGAAACACCATATATTTT. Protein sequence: CASSQETGVRGNTIYF.

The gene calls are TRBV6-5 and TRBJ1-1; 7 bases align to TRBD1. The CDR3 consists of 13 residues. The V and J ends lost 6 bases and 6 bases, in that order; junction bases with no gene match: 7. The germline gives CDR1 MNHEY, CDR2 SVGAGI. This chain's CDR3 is CASRNQGGSEAFF. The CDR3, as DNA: TGTGCCAGCAGAAACCAGGGGGGCTCTGAAGCTTTCTTT.

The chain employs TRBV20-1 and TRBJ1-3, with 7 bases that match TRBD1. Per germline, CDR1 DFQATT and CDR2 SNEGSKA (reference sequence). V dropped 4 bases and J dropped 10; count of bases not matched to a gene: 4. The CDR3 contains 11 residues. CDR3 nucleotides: TGCAGTGCTACTAACAGGGGAACCATATATTTT. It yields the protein CSATNRGTIYF.

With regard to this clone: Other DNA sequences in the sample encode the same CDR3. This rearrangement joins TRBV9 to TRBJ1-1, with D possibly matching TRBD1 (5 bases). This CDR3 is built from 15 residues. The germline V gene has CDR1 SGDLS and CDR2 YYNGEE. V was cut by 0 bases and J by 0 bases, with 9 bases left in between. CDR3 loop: CASSVAPTVNTEAFF. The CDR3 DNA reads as TGTGCCAGCAGCGTAGCCCCGACAGTGAACACTGAAGCTTTCTTT.

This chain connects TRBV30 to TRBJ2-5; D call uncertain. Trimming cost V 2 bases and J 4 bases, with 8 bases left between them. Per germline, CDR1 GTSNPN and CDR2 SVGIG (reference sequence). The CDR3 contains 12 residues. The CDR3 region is CAWSPSLETQYF. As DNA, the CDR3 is TGTGCCTGGAGTCCTTCCCTAGAGACCCAGTACTTC. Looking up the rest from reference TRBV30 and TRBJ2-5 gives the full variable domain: SQTIHQWPATLVQPVGSPLSLECTVEGTSNPNLYWYRQAAGRGLQLLFYSVGIGQISSEVPQNLSASRPQDRQFILSSKKLLLSDSGFYLCAWSPSLETQYFGPGTRLLVL.

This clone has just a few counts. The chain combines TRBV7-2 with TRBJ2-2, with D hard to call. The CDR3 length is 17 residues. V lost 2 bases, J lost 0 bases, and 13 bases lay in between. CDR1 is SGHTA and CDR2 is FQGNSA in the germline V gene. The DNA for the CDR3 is TGTGCCAGCAGCTTATCGGCAGCCAGGTCGAACACCGGGGAGCTGTTTTTT. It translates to CASSLSAARSNTGELFF.

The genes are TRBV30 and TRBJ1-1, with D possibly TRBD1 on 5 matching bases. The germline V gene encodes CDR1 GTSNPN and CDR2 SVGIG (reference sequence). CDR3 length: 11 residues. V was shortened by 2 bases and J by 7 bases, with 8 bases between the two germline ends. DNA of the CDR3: TGTGCCTGGAGTTGGGGCGATGAAGCTTTCTTT. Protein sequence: CAWSWGDEAFF.

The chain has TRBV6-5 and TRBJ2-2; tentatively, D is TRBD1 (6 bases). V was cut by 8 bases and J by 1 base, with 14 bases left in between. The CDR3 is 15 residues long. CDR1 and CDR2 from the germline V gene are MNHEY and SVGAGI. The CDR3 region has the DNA TGTGCCAGCCGAAGGGGGTCCTTGAACACCGGGGAGCTGTTTTTT. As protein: CASRRGSLNTGELFF.

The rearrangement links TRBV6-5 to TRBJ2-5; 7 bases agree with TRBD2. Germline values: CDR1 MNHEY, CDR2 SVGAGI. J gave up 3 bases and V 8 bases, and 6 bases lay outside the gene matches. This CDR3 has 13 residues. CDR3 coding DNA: TGTGCCAGCGGAGGCCTAGCGGAAGAGACCCAGTACTTC. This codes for CASGGLAEETQYF.

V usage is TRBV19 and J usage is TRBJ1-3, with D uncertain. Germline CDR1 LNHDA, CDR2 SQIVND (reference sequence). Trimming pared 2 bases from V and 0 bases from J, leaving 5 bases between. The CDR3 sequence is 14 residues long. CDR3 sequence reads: CASSISHSGNTIYF. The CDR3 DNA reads TGTGCCAGTAGTATATCCCACTCTGGAAACACCATATATTTT.

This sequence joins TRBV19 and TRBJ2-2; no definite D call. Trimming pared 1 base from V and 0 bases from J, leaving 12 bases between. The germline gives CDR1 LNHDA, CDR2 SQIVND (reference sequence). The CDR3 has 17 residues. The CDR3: CASSIVWQYANTGELFF. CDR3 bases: TGTGCCAGTAGTATAGTTTGGCAATACGCGAACACCGGGGAGCTGTTTTTT. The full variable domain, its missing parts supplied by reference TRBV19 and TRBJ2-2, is DGGITQSPKYLFRKEGQNVTLSCEQNLNHDAMYWYRQDPGQGLRLIYYSQIVNDFQKGDIAEGYSVSREKKESFPLTVTSAQKNPTAFYLCASSIVWQYANTGELFFGEGSRLTVL.

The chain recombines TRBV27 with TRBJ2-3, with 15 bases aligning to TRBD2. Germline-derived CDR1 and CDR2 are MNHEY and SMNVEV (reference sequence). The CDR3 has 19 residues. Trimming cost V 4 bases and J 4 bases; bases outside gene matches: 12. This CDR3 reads CASSSPGTSGRFVSDTQYF. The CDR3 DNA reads TGTGCCAGCAGTTCGCCCGGGACTAGCGGGAGGTTTGTGTCAGATACGCAGTATTTT.

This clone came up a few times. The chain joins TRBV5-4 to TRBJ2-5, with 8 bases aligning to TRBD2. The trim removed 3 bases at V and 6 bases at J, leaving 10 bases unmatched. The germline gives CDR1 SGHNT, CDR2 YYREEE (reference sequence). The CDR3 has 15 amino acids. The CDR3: CASSSSRTSKQTQYF. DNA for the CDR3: TGTGCCAGCAGCTCCTCCCGGACTAGCAAACAGACCCAGTACTTC.

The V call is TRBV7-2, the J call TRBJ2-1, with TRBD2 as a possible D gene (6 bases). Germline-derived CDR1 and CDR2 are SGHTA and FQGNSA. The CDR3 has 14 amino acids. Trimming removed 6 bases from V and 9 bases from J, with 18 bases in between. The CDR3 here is CASSPQSDSGEQFF. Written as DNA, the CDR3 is TGTGCCAGCAGTCCTCAGTCGGATAGCGGTGAGCAGTTCTTC.

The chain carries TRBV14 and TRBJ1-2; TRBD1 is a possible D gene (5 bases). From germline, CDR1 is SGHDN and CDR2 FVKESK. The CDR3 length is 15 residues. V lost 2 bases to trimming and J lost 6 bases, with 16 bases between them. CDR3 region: CASSQHTGRSHGYTF. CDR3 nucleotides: TGTGCCAGCAGCCAACACACGGGACGGAGCCATGGCTACACCTTC.

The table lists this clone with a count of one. This chain's CDR3 is CASSLDPGAQETQYF. CDR3 bases: TGTGCCAGCAGCTTGGATCCGGGGGCCCAAGAGACCCAGTACTTC. The chain couples TRBV5-6 to TRBJ2-5; the D gene could be TRBD1 or TRBD2 (6 bases each). Germline V gene data show CDR1 as SGHDT and CDR2 as YYEEEE. This CDR3 region has 15 residues. V lost 0 bases and J 1 base, leaving 10 bases between the germline ends. Looking up the rest from reference TRBV5-6 and TRBJ2-5 gives the full variable domain: DAGVTQSPTHLIKTRGQQVTLRCSPKSGHDTVSWYQQALGQGPQFIFQYYEEEERQRGNFPDRFSGHQFPNYSSELNVNALLLGDSALYLCASSLDPGAQETQYFGPGTRLLVL.

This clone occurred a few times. The CDR3 loop is CASSPHQGTGELFF. In DNA form, the CDR3 reads TGTGCCAGCAGCCCCCATCAGGGCACCGGGGAGCTGTTTTTT. The chain links TRBV7-2 to TRBJ2-2; maybe TRBD1 (5 bases). Trimming left V 5 bases short and J 4 bases short, with 11 bases between. The CDR3 extends over 14 amino acids. Germline CDR1 and CDR2: SGHTA and FQGNSA. The full variable domain, with the rest looked up from reference TRBV7-2 and TRBJ2-2, is GAGVSQSPSNKVTEKGKDVELRCDPISGHTALYWYRQSLGQGLEFLIYFQGNSAPDKSGLPSDRFSAERTGGSVSTLTIQRTQQEDSAVYLCASSPHQGTGELFFGEGSRLTVL.

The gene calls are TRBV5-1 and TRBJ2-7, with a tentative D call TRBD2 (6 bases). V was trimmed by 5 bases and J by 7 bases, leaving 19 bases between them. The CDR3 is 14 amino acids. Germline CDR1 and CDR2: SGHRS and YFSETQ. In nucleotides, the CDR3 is TGCGCCAGCAGAACCCTCGCGGGGACGGGTGAGCAGTACTTC. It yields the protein CASRTLAGTGEQYF.